The present T cell receptor (beta chain) was sequenced within a study of tumor-infiltrating lymphocytes in primary liver carcinoma. Study-wide points: Compared with blood, tumor repertoires held significantly more in their top 250 clones.

In this sample, this clonotype turned up many times. Its antigen is as yet unknown. The authors made TCR beta cDNA from around 500 ng total RNA with a constant-region primer. What produced the TCR beta libraries was three nested multiplex PCR rounds using slightly modified ARM-PCR. PCR rounds one and two used TRBV1-TRBV30 forward primers with a C-beta reverse primer for roughly 10 cycles each. TCRdb processed the multiplex PCR reads anew with MiXCR; each CDR3 protein has one entry. Among under 150,000 distinct CDR3 sequences listed, about two thirds were seen once. J was trimmed by 9 bases and V by 4 bases; bases with no gene match: 9. This CDR3 is built from 14 residues. Per germline, CDR1 SQVTM and CDR2 ANQGSEA. It was from 20-30 mg of unsorted bulk tissue that RNA and DNA were co-extracted.

The TCR comes from a woman aged 55-69 years with primary liver carcinoma and hepatitis B virus infection. The chain links TRBV29-1 to TRBJ2-1, with 10 bases fitting TRBD2. Sequenced sample: tumor-adjacent normal liver tissue. The CDR3 spells CSVARLAGDGEQFF. The CDR3 coding sequence is TGCAGCGTTGCTAGGCTAGCGGGAGACGGTGAGCAGTTCTTC.